This entry concerns a single T cell receptor (beta chain). Antigen specificity is unknown. The data belong to a study of T cells in localized non-small cell lung cancer. Findings and caveats of the study: Multi-region tumor sequencing was not done, so intratumor heterogeneity could not be excluded. Longer overall survival was linked to higher blood T cell density.

V gave up 5 bases and J gave up 9 bases, with 17 bases separating them. Germline CDR1 and CDR2: MNHEY and SMNVEV (reference sequence). This CDR3 has 13 residues. TCRdb's copy holds only in-frame clones and misses some; the assay was immunoSEQ multiplex PCR. The sample holds 130,000 or so clones, roughly 90% seen once. This material consisted of peripheral blood, taken before any cancer treatment. The source of this sequence is a female donor over 55 with stage I lung adenocarcinoma. This chain links TRBV27 with TRBJ2-7; D gene unclear. CDR3 nucleotides: TGTGCCAGCAGTCCTATACCGAATTTTCGGCAGTACTTC. It codes for CASSPIPNFRQYF.